The present T cell receptor beta chain was sequenced within a study of human T cells and chemical hapten exposure. With 4 bases clipped from V and 4 bases from J, the junction kept 7 bases outside the gene matches. This CDR3 comprises 15 residues. CDR1 and CDR2 from the germline V gene are SGHRS and YFSETQ. TCRdb redid the calling of the RACE reads with MiXCR, one entry per CDR3 protein. The table has 150,000 to 200,000 distinct CDR3 sequences, more than 14% seen once. Specified time point: patch test 1, 2 weeks after DPC sensitization. The treatment: therapeutic diphenylcyclopropenone sensitization with weekly scalp DPC.

The sample consisted of whole blood, taken in connection with sensitization to the hapten diphenylcyclopropenone (DPC). This chain connects TRBV5-1 to TRBJ1-4; TRBD1 matches 7 bases. The clonotype originates from a woman aged 30 to 39 with alopecia areata. Some clones in this sample may be carry-over from other donors' samples. The CDR3, as DNA: TGCGCCAGCAGCACTGGGACAGTGTTTAATGAAAAACTGTTTTTT. This sequence encodes CASSTGTVFNEKLFF.